Listed here are 19 T cell receptor beta chains from one sample, sequenced in a study of shared clonotypes between healthy human individuals. The repertoire was sequenced with immunoSEQ multiplex PCR; TCRdb's copy has only in-frame clones and lacks some. The table shows roughly 2.6 million clones, with around nine tenths occurring only once. Sequencing was done on a sample of naive CD4+ T cells sorted from blood. Described subset: CD45RA+ positively selected. Source of these receptors: a man between 18 and 35 years old in good health.

The rearrangement links TRBV2 to TRBJ2-7; 7 nucleotides match TRBD2. Per the germline V gene, CDR1 is SNHLY and CDR2 is FYNNEI. Trimming at V came to 5 bases and at J to 6 bases, leaving 10 bases not matched to a gene. This CDR3 comprises 14 residues. In nucleotides, the CDR3 is TGTGCCAGCAGTTCGGACCGGGGGAGGGCCGAGCAGTACTTC. Amino acid sequence: CASSSDRGRAEQYF.

This sequence joins TRBV5-1 and TRBJ2-3; D remains ambiguous. This CDR3 spans 15 amino acids. V lost 0 bases and J lost 0, with 8 bases in between. CDR1 and CDR2 (germline): SGHRS, YFSETQ. The CDR3 here is CASSLEHPSTDTQYF. In nucleotides, the CDR3 is TGCGCCAGCAGCTTGGAACACCCCAGCACAGATACGCAGTATTTT.

With respect to this clone: This CDR3 is also generated by other DNA sequences in the sample. The genes are TRBV28 and TRBJ2-5; D unclear. The V end was cut by 6 bases, the J end by 5 bases, with 7 bases between. The CDR3 runs 11 residues. CDR1 and CDR2 (germline): MDHEN, SYDVKM. The CDR3 sequence is CASSPGETQYF. CDR3 bases: TGTGCCAGCAGCCCCGGGGAGACCCAGTACTTC.

The genes are TRBV2 and TRBJ1-4; D remains unclear. V was pared by 1 base and J by 1 base, with 7 bases between. The CDR3 contains 15 residues. Germline V lookup: CDR1 SNHLY, CDR2 FYNNEI. CDR3 sequence reads: CASSEEGITNEKLFF. DNA of the CDR3: TGTGCCAGCAGTGAAGAGGGTATAACTAATGAAAAACTGTTTTTT.

In this sample, this clone turned up once. This chain links TRBV28 with TRBJ2-7; D ambiguous. From germline, CDR1 is MDHEN and CDR2 SYDVKM. The CDR3 extends over 12 amino acids. Deletions cut 7 bases from V and 1 base from J, with 8 bases between. CDR3 nucleotide sequence: TGTGCCAGCACAGAAGGGTCCTACGAGCAGTACTTC. Translated: CASTEGSYEQYF.

The chain couples TRBV6-5 to TRBJ1-2; 9 bases map to TRBD1. The germline gives CDR1 MNHEY, CDR2 SVGAGI. The J segment lost 8 bases and the V segment lost 6 bases, leaving 10 bases of the junction unmatched. CDR3 length equals 14 residues. CDR3 sequence (DNA): TGTGCCAGCAGGTCCCCGGGACAGGGCGGGGGCTACACCTTC. It translates to CASRSPGQGGGYTF.

About this clone: One end of the junction is discordant with germline, which a read error may explain. V and J are TRBV19 and TRBJ2-1; 12 bases fit TRBD2. Per the germline V gene, CDR1 is LNHDA and CDR2 is SQIVND (reference sequence). This CDR3 contains 16 residues. CDR3 sequence reads: CASSPRTSGKYSEQFF. CDR3 DNA sequence: TGTGCCAGTAGTCCGCGGACTAGCGGGAAATACAGTGAGCAGTTCTTC.

V is TRBV13 and J is TRBJ2-7, with TRBD2 identical over 11 bases. Germline V gene sequence: CDR1 PRHDT, CDR2 FYEKMQ (reference sequence). Trimming removed 2 bases from V and 7 bases from J; junction bases left unmatched: 4. The CDR3 sequence is 14 residues long. Here the CDR3 DNA reads TGTGCCAGCAGCTTACGACTAGCGGGATGGGAGCAGTACTTC. Its translation is CASSLRLAGWEQYF.

Remarks on this clone: A read error may account for a junction end that differs from germline. This sequence joins TRBV5-1 and TRBJ2-6; the match to TRBD2 covers 8 bases. The V gene's germline CDR1 is SGHRS and CDR2 YFSETQ. The CDR3 is 13 amino acids. The DNA for the CDR3 is TGCGCCAGCAGCTCGGCGGGGGGCAACGTCCTGACTTTC. It translates to CASSSAGGNVLTF.

The V and J genes are TRBV5-1 and TRBJ1-3, with D possibly being TRBD1 (6 bases). Germline V lookup: CDR1 SGHRS, CDR2 YFSETQ. There are 16 residues in the CDR3. V was shortened by 0 bases and J by 4 bases, with 14 bases between the two germline ends. CDR3 nucleotide sequence: TGCGCCAGCAGCTTGGATGGGGGCAGTAAGGGAAACACCATATATTTT. The encoded protein is CASSLDGGSKGNTIYF.

This clone was seen a single time. The rearrangement links TRBV9 to TRBJ2-3; D is perhaps TRBD1 or TRBD2 (6 bases each). Trimming cost V 0 bases and J 6 bases, with 14 bases left between them. The CDR3 consists of 15 residues. From germline, CDR1 is SGDLS and CDR2 YYNGEE. In DNA, the CDR3 is TGTGCCAGCAGCGTAGACCTCAAGGGGGGCGATACGCAGTATTTT. It translates to CASSVDLKGGDTQYF.

The V gene is TRBV4-2, the J gene TRBJ2-7; 11 bases are a match to TRBD2. Germline values: CDR1 LGHNA, CDR2 YNFKEQ. The CDR3 extends over 15 amino acids. J lost 0 bases, V lost 4 bases, and 2 bases had no gene match. The CDR3 sequence: CASSLTSGGSYEQYF. The CDR3 bases are TGTGCCAGCAGCCTTACTAGCGGGGGCTCCTACGAGCAGTACTTC.

The genes are TRBV6-6 and TRBJ1-1; D not certain. V gave up 7 bases and J gave up 1 base, with 13 bases separating them. The CDR3 extends over 14 amino acids. Germline CDR1 and CDR2: MNHNY and SVGAGI (reference sequence). The CDR3 spells CASNRGLENTEAFF. DNA of the CDR3: TGTGCCAGCAACCGAGGGTTAGAGAACACTGAAGCTTTCTTT.

The count of this clone is one. The CDR3 DNA sequence: TGTGCCATCAGTGATGGGGTTGATCAGCCCCAGCATTTT. It translates to CAISDGVDQPQHF. V is TRBV10-3 and J is TRBJ1-5; D call uncertain. There are 13 residues in the CDR3. Trimming removed 3 bases from V and 5 bases from J, with 8 bases in between. Germline V gene data show CDR1 as ENHRY and CDR2 as SYGVKD.

J is TRBJ2-7 and V is TRBV11-2, with D hard to call. Germline V gene data show CDR1 as SGHAT and CDR2 as FQNNGV. V was clipped by 1 base and J by 0 bases, with 10 bases between them. The CDR3 length is 15 residues. The CDR3 reads CASSLAYAISYEQYF. The CDR3 nucleotides read TGTGCCAGCAGCTTAGCTTACGCGATCTCCTACGAGCAGTACTTC.

The chain is built from TRBV2 and TRBJ1-1, with 7 bases matching TRBD1. CDR1 is SNHLY, CDR2 FYNNEI, per germline. The CDR3 consists of 14 residues. The trim removed 6 bases at V and 4 bases at J, leaving 8 bases unmatched. The CDR3 sequence: CASRGLGQFTEAFF. In DNA, the CDR3 is TGTGCCAGCAGGGGTCTGGGACAGTTCACTGAAGCTTTCTTT.

The chain couples TRBV30 to TRBJ2-5, with D possibly called TRBD1 or TRBD2 (7 bases each). This CDR3 has 13 amino acids. Germline V lookup: CDR1 GTSNPN, CDR2 SVGIG (reference sequence). V lost 5 bases and J 1 base, leaving 11 bases between the germline ends. This chain's CDR3 is CAWGRGPQETQYF. DNA for the CDR3: TGTGCCTGGGGGAGGGGGCCCCAAGAGACCCAGTACTTC.

This clone was detected only a few times. The chain links TRBV30 to TRBJ1-6; D may be TRBD1 (5 bases). Germline V gene sequence: CDR1 GTSNPN, CDR2 SVGIG (reference sequence). The CDR3 consists of 12 residues. V was shortened by 4 bases and J by 8 bases, with 9 bases between the two germline ends. Here the CDR3 reads CAWTLGDSPLHF. The CDR3 coding sequence is TGTGCCTGGACCCTGGGGGATTCACCCCTCCACTTT.

The chain employs TRBV7-6 and TRBJ2-1, with TRBD1 identical over 9 bases. CDR3 size: 15 residues. J gave up 7 bases and V 5 bases, and 9 bases lay outside the gene matches. Germline V gene sequence: CDR1 SGHVS, CDR2 FNYEAQ. CDR3 DNA: TGTGCCAGCAGCGCCACAGGGGGCGCGCCAAATGAGCAGTTCTTC. Translated: CASSATGGAPNEQFF.